This entry lists 31 T cell receptor beta chains sequenced from one sample in a study of blood T cell repertoires in COVID-19. Repertoires were generated with immunoSEQ multiplex PCR, while TCRdb's copy carries only in-frame clones and drops some. The sample has about 220,000 clones, around 86% seen once. Sequenced sample: peripheral blood. The origin of the receptors is a woman between 70 and 85 years old with COVID-19, enrolled during active disease.

This sequence joins TRBV7-9 and TRBJ2-1; D ambiguous. V was clipped by 7 bases and J by 4 bases, with 14 bases between them. Germline CDR1 SEHNR, CDR2 FQNEAQ (reference sequence). The CDR3 loop spans 14 amino acids. The CDR3 DNA follows: TGTGCCAGCATCGAGGTCGGCGCATACAATGAGCAGTTCTTC. Translated: CASIEVGAYNEQFF.

The rearrangement uses TRBV29-1 and TRBJ2-1; the D gene is possibly TRBD2 (6 bases). The CDR3 is 16 residues long. Germline-derived CDR1 and CDR2 are SQVTM and ANQGSEA. V was cut by 4 bases and J by 0 bases, with 16 bases left in between. The CDR3 is CSVGGTARGSYNEQFF. CDR3 nucleotide sequence: TGCAGCGTTGGGGGGACTGCGCGGGGCTCCTACAATGAGCAGTTCTTC.

The genes are TRBV29-1 and TRBJ2-1, with TRBD2 matching 9 bases. The V segment lost 4 bases and the J segment 4 bases; nucleotides outside the gene matches: 5. The CDR3 spans 14 residues. The germline CDR1 and CDR2 sequences are SQVTM and ANQGSEA. For the CDR3, the DNA is TGCAGCGTTGGGAGTCTAGCGGGGTACAATGAGCAGTTCTTC. Residues: CSVGSLAGYNEQFF.

This chain uses TRBV7-3 with TRBJ2-1; 9 positions match TRBD2. From germline, CDR1 is SGHTA and CDR2 FQGTGA. There are 17 residues in the CDR3. The junction had 6 bases not matched to a gene; V was cut back by 3 bases and J by 0 bases. The CDR3 region is CASSFLAGVTSYNEQFF. CDR3 nucleotide sequence: TGTGCCAGCAGCTTCTTAGCGGGGGTGACCTCCTACAATGAGCAGTTCTTC.

V and J are TRBV24-1 and TRBJ2-3; TRBD1 matches at 12 bases. Germline values: CDR1 KGHDR, CDR2 SFDVKD. The CDR3 runs to 17 residues. Unmatched junction bases numbered 9, after V lost 5 bases and J lost 4 bases. In DNA form, the CDR3 reads TGTGCCACCAGTGCCTTAGGGGGACAGGGGGCCCCAGATACGCAGTATTTT. It specifies CATSALGGQGAPDTQYF.

This chain uses TRBV28 with TRBJ1-4; TRBD1 aligns across 8 bases. Losses at the gene ends were 2 bases for V and 8 bases for J; bases not matched to a gene: 10. Germline V gene lookup returns CDR1 MDHEN and CDR2 SYDVKM. The CDR3 has 16 amino acids. In DNA form, the CDR3 reads TGTGCCAGCAGTTTACAAGGCCAGGGGGCAAGGGAAAAACTGTTTTTT. It codes for CASSLQGQGAREKLFF.

V gene TRBV12-3 or TRBV12-4 combines with J gene TRBJ2-7; 11 positions agree with TRBD2. V was clipped by 5 bases and J by 13 bases; unmatched bases: 7. CDR3 length equals 12 residues. Here the CDR3 reads CASSPGTSGIYF. The CDR3 region has the DNA TGTGCCAGCAGTCCAGGGACTAGCGGCATTTACTTC.

V gene TRBV6-5 combines with J gene TRBJ2-3, with a possible D match to TRBD2 (6 bases). CDR3 length: 13 residues. The V and J ends lost 8 bases and 6 bases respectively, with 15 bases between them. Germline V gene data show CDR1 as MNHEY and CDR2 as SVGAGI. CDR3 sequence reads: CASGRLGWDTQYF. CDR3 DNA sequence: TGTGCCAGCGGGAGGTTGGGGTGGGATACGCAGTATTTT.

The chain couples TRBV12-3 or TRBV12-4 to TRBJ1-6; 8 bases line up with TRBD1. This CDR3 is built from 12 residues. The V and J ends lost 6 bases and 11 bases, in that order; junction bases with no gene match: 3. CDR3 sequence (DNA): TGTGCCAGCAGGGGACAGGTCGCACCCCTCCACTTT. This translates into CASRGQVAPLHF.

The V gene is TRBV6-5, the J gene TRBJ2-3; weak D call: TRBD1 (6 bases). Deletions cut 10 bases from V and 3 bases from J, with 17 bases between. The CDR3 is 14 amino acids. Germline V gives CDR1 MNHEY, CDR2 SVGAGI. CDR3 sequence: CATKYSGQTDTQYF. The CDR3 coding sequence is TGTGCCACCAAGTACAGTGGACAGACAGATACGCAGTATTTT.

V usage is TRBV27 and J usage is TRBJ2-1, with 13 bases lining up with TRBD2. The J segment lost 5 bases and the V segment lost 6 bases, leaving 7 bases of the junction unmatched. From germline, CDR1 is MNHEY and CDR2 SMNVEV (reference sequence). CDR3 length: 16 residues. The CDR3 DNA is TGTGCCAGCAGACCGGGACTAGCGGGACTCAACAATGAGCAGTTCTTC. This gives the protein CASRPGLAGLNNEQFF.

The chain has TRBV6-2 or TRBV6-3 and TRBJ1-5; 8 bases align to TRBD1. CDR1 is MNHEY, CDR2 SVGEGT, per germline. V was clipped by 0 bases and J by 3 bases; unmatched bases: 4. The CDR3 runs 16 residues. CDR3 nucleotide sequence: TGTGCCAGCAGTTACTCGACGACAGGGGCCAATCAGCCCCAGCATTTT. Translating gives CASSYSTTGANQPQHF.

This chain joins TRBV28 and TRBJ2-4; D perhaps matches TRBD2 (6 bases). This CDR3 is 16 amino acids long. V was trimmed by 5 bases and J by 0 bases, leaving 14 bases between them. The germline CDR1 and CDR2 sequences are MDHEN and SYDVKM. CDR3 in amino acids: CASSPGGFVAKNIQYF. CDR3 nucleotides: TGTGCCAGCAGTCCCGGGGGATTTGTAGCCAAAAACATTCAGTACTTC.

The chain recombines TRBV24-1 with TRBJ1-5; a weak D match, TRBD1 (6 bases). CDR3 size: 13 residues. Trimming took 5 bases from V and 6 from J, leaving 10 bases between them. Germline V gene lookup returns CDR1 KGHDR and CDR2 SFDVKD. The CDR3 DNA reads as TGTGCCACCAGTGGGGCAGGGGTTCAGCCCCAGCATTTT. Translation gives CATSGAGVQPQHF.

The chain carries TRBV29-1 and TRBJ2-2; D is undetermined. The CDR3 covers 15 residues. The germline V and J ends were trimmed by 4 bases and 0 bases, with 12 bases remaining between them. CDR1 and CDR2 from the germline V gene are SQVTM and ANQGSEA. As DNA, the CDR3 is TGCAGCGTTGGGCAGGCTTATTCGAACACCGGGGAGCTGTTTTTT. Translation: CSVGQAYSNTGELFF.

This chain links TRBV6-5 with TRBJ2-1, with 10 bases aligning to TRBD2. The CDR3 contains 15 residues. Per the germline V gene, CDR1 is MNHEY and CDR2 is SVGAGI. J was trimmed by 7 bases and V by 4 bases; bases with no gene match: 7. CDR3 residues: CASSSLAGLLNEQFF. CDR3 in DNA: TGTGCCAGCAGTTCACTAGCGGGACTCTTAAATGAGCAGTTCTTC.

CDR3 sequence reads: CASSQVLGPNQPQHF. The CDR3 DNA follows: TGCGCCAGCAGCCAAGTTCTAGGTCCCAATCAGCCCCAGCATTTT. This chain joins TRBV4-3 and TRBJ1-5; D is unresolved. V lost 1 base and J lost 3, with 10 bases in between. CDR1 and CDR2 (germline): LGHNA, YSLEER. The length of the CDR3 is 15 residues.

J is TRBJ2-6 and V is TRBV30; TRBD2 matches 13 bases. Trimming cost V 0 bases and J 3 bases; bases outside gene matches: 2. Germline V CDR1 and CDR2: GTSNPN, SVGIG (reference sequence). The CDR3 has 17 amino acids. The CDR3 nucleotides read TGTGCCTGGAGTGTACTAGCGGGAGGGCTTGGGGCCAACGTCCTGACTTTC. Encoded protein: CAWSVLAGGLGANVLTF.

The table lists this clone with a count of one. The chain couples TRBV10-3 to TRBJ1-6; tentatively, D is TRBD1 (5 bases). The CDR3 covers 14 residues. The germline V gene encodes CDR1 ENHRY and CDR2 SYGVKD. V lost 6 bases to trimming and J lost 10 bases, with 16 bases between them. The CDR3 sequence is CAISRDPGGSPLHF. The CDR3 DNA is TGTGCCATCAGCCGGGACCCGGGGGGATCACCCCTCCACTTT.

CDR3 coding DNA: TGTGCCAGCAGTTTCGGTGCTGGCTACACCTTC. Protein: CASSFGAGYTF. The genes are TRBV28 and TRBJ1-2; D is unclear. V was trimmed by 3 bases and J by 7 bases, leaving 6 bases between them. Germline CDR1 MDHEN, CDR2 SYDVKM. CDR3 length: 11 residues.

The rearrangement uses TRBV5-8 and TRBJ1-2; the match to TRBD1 covers 7 bases. V gave up 1 base and J gave up 3 bases; unmatched junction bases: 3. In germline, CDR1 is SGHTS, CDR2 YDEGEE. This CDR3 comprises 14 residues. The CDR3 DNA reads as TGTGCCAGCAGCTTGAGCCAGGGGGACTATGGCTACACCTTC. Translating gives CASSLSQGDYGYTF.

This sequence joins TRBV28 and TRBJ1-2, with 8 bases matching TRBD1. Germline V lookup: CDR1 MDHEN, CDR2 SYDVKM. The CDR3 contains 13 residues. V lost 5 bases and J lost 8; bases outside the gene matches: 7. The CDR3 sequence is CASSRDRFEGYTF. DNA of the CDR3: TGTGCCAGCAGTCGGGACAGGTTTGAGGGCTACACCTTC.

A remark on this clone: A junction end diverges from the germline sequence, so it may reflect a read error. The chain links TRBV5-1 to TRBJ2-7; D may be TRBD1 (5 bases). Germline lookup yields CDR1 SGHRS and CDR2 YFSETQ. The CDR3 spans 16 residues. This CDR3 is CASSLVPQTASYGQYF. The CDR3, as DNA: TGCGCCAGCAGCTTGGTTCCGCAGACAGCCTCCTACGGGCAGTACTTC.

The V gene is TRBV3-1 (or the pseudogene TRBV3-2), the J gene TRBJ2-1, with D possibly being TRBD1 (6 bases). The CDR3 is 18 residues long. The germline CDR1 and CDR2 sequences are LGHDT and YNNKEL (reference sequence). Trimming removed 0 bases at V and 9 bases at J, with 24 bases between. The CDR3 reads CASSQDWDAGTADSEQFF. CDR3 coding DNA: TGTGCCAGCAGCCAAGATTGGGACGCCGGGACCGCGGACAGTGAGCAGTTCTTC.

This clone was counted a single time. DNA for the CDR3: TGTGCCAGCAGAAGACCGGGACAAGCTTACGAGCAGTACTTC. It is translated as CASRRPGQAYEQYF. The chain is built from TRBV11-2 and TRBJ2-7, with D tentatively TRBD1 (6 bases). The CDR3 spans 14 residues. Trimming cost V 6 bases and J 4 bases, with 16 bases left between them. Germline CDR1 reads SGHAT; CDR2 reads FQNNGV. Full variable domain (remainder filled in from reference TRBV11-2 and TRBJ2-7): EAGVAQSPRYKIIEKRQSVAFWCNPISGHATLYWYQQILGQGPKLLIQFQNNGVVDDSQLPKDRFSAERLKGVDSTLKIQPAKLEDSAVYLCASRRPGQAYEQYFGPGTRLTVT.

The chain is built from TRBV30 and TRBJ2-3; 8 nucleotides agree with TRBD2. Germline assignment: CDR1 GTSNPN and CDR2 SVGIG (reference sequence). The CDR3 spans 15 residues. J lost 2 bases, V lost 5 bases, and 9 bases had no gene match. The CDR3 spells CAWGYSGTATDTQYF. CDR3 DNA sequence: TGTGCCTGGGGTTATAGCGGGACCGCCACAGATACGCAGTATTTT.

The chain joins TRBV10-1 to TRBJ2-1; 10 bases align to TRBD2. V was clipped by 0 bases and J by 8 bases; unmatched bases: 4. Germline values: CDR1 WNHNN, CDR2 SYGVQD (reference sequence). CDR3 length equals 15 residues. CDR3 loop: CASSESRSGRDEQFF. The CDR3 bases are TGCGCCAGCAGTGAGTCGCGGAGCGGGAGGGATGAGCAGTTCTTC.

The chain recombines TRBV24-1 with TRBJ1-5, with D perhaps matching TRBD1 (5 bases). Germline-derived CDR1 and CDR2 are KGHDR and SFDVKD. V shed 3 bases and J shed 0 bases, with 14 bases lying between them. The CDR3 has 17 residues. The CDR3, as DNA: TGTGCCACCAGTGATGATAAGACAGCCTCTAGCAATCAGCCCCAGCATTTT. This gives the protein CATSDDKTASSNQPQHF.

This clone has a handful of counts. The chain links TRBV10-3 to TRBJ1-1; TRBD1 matches at 8 bases. Trimming at V came to 6 bases and at J to 5 bases, leaving 8 bases not matched to a gene. CDR3 length: 14 amino acids. Germline V gene lookup returns CDR1 ENHRY and CDR2 SYGVKD. The CDR3 protein is CAIRTGERGTEAFF. The CDR3 DNA follows: TGTGCCATCAGGACAGGGGAAAGGGGAACTGAAGCTTTCTTT.

The V call is TRBV4-1, the J call TRBJ2-2, with no clear D. The CDR3 spans 13 residues. Trimming pared 2 bases from V and 5 bases from J, leaving 6 bases between. The germline gives CDR1 MGHRA, CDR2 YSYEKL. CDR3 in DNA: TGCGCCAGCAGCCAACGCGCAACCGGGGAGCTGTTTTTT. Protein sequence: CASSQRATGELFF.

This rearrangement joins TRBV28 to TRBJ2-7; 12 bases align to TRBD2. Losses at the gene ends were 7 bases for V and 2 bases for J; bases not matched to a gene: 6. CDR3 length: 15 residues. Germline V gives CDR1 MDHEN, CDR2 SYDVKM. The CDR3 sequence is CASTARLAGAYEQYF. As DNA, the CDR3 is TGTGCCAGCACCGCCCGACTAGCGGGAGCCTACGAGCAGTACTTC.